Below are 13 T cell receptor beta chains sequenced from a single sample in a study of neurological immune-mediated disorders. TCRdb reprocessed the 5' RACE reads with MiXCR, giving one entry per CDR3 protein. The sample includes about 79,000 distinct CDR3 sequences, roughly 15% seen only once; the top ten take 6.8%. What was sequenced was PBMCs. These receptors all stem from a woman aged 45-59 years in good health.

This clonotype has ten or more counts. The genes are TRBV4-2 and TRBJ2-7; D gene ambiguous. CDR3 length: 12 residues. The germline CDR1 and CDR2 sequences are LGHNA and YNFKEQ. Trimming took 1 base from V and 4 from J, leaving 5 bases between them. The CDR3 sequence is CASSQGWYEQYF. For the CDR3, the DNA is TGTGCCAGCAGCCAAGGTTGGTACGAGCAGTACTTC.

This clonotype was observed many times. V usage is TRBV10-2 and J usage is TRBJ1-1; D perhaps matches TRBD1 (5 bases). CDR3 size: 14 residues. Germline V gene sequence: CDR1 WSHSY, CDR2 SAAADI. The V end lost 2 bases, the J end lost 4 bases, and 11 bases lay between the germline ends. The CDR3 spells CASSEQGGITEAFF. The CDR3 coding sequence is TGCGCCAGCAGTGAGCAGGGAGGGATCACTGAAGCTTTCTTT.

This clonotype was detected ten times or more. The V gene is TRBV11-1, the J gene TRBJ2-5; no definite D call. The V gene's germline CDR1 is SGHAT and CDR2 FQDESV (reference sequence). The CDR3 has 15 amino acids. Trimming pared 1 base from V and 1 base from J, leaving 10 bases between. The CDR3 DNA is TGTGCCAGCAGCTTAGTCAACCAAGGCCAAGAGACCCAGTACTTC. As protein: CASSLVNQGQETQYF. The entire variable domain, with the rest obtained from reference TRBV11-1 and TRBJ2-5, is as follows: EAEVAQSPRYKITEKSQAVAFWCDPISGHATLYWYRQILGQGPELLVQFQDESVVDDSQLPKDRFSAERLKGVDSTLKIQPAELGDSAMYLCASSLVNQGQETQYFGPGTRLLVL.

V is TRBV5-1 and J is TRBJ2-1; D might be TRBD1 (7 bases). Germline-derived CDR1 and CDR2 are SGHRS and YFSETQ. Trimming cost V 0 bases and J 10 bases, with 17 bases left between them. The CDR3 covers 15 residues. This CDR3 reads CASSLGPGGSGEQFF. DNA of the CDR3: TGCGCCAGCAGCTTGGGGCCAGGGGGTAGCGGAGAGCAGTTCTTC.

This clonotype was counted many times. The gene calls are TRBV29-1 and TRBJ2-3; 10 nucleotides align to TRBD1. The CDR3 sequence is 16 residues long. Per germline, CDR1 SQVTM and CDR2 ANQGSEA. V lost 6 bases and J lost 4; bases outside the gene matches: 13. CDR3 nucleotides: TGCAGCGTCTACCGCTGGGGGACAGGGGAAGCAGATACGCAGTATTTT. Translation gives CSVYRWGTGEADTQYF.

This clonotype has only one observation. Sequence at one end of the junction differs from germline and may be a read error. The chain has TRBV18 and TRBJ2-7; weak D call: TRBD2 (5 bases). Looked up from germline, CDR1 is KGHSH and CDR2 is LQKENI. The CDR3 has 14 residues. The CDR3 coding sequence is TGTGCCAGCTTACCACCATCGGGAATCTACGAGCAGTCCTTC. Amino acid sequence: CASLPPSGIYEQSF.

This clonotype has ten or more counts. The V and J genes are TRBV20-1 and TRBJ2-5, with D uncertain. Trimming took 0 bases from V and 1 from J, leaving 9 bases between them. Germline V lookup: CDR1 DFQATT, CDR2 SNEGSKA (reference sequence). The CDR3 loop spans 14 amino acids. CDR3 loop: CSARDARTQETQYF. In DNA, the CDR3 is TGCAGTGCTAGAGATGCCAGAACCCAAGAGACCCAGTACTTC.

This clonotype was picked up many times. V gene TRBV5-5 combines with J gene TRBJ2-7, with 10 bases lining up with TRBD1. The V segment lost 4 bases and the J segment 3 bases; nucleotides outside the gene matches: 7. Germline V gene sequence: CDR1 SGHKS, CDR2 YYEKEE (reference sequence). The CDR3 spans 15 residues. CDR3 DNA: TGTGCCAGCAGCCTCGGGACAGGGGTTTTCTACGAGCAGTACTTC. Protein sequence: CASSLGTGVFYEQYF.

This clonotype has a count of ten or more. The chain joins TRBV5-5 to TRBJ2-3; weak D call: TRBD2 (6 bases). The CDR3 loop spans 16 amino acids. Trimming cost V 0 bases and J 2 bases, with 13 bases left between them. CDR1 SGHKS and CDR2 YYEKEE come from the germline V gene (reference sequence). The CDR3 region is CASSLGARGFTDTQYF. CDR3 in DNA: TGTGCCAGCAGCTTGGGTGCCCGGGGGTTCACAGATACGCAGTATTTT.

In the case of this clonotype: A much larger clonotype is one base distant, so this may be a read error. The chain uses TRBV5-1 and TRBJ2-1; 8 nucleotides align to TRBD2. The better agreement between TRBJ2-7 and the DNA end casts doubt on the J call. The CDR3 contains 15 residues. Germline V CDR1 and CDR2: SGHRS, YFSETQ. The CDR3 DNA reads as TGCGCCAGCAGCTTAGCGGGAGCCCAATTTAATGAGCAGTACTTC. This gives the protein CASSLAGAQFNEQYF.

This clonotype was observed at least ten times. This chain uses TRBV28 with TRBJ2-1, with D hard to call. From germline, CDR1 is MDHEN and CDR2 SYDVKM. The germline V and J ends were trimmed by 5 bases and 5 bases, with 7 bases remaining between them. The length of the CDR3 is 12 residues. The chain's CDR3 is CASSPLHNEQFF. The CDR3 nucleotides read TGTGCCAGCAGTCCCCTGCACAATGAGCAGTTCTTC.

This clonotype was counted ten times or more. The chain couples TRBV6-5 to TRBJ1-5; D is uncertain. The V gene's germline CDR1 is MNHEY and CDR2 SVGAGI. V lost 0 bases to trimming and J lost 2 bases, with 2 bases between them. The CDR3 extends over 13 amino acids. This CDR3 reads CASSYSRNQPQHF. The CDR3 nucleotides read TGTGCCAGCAGTTACTCCCGCAATCAGCCCCAGCATTTT.

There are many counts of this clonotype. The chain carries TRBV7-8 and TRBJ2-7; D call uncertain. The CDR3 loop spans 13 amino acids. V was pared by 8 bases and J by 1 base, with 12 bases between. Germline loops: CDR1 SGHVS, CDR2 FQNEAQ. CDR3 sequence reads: CASLGGVSYEQYF. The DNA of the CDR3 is TGTGCCAGCCTGGGTGGAGTTTCCTACGAGCAGTACTTC.